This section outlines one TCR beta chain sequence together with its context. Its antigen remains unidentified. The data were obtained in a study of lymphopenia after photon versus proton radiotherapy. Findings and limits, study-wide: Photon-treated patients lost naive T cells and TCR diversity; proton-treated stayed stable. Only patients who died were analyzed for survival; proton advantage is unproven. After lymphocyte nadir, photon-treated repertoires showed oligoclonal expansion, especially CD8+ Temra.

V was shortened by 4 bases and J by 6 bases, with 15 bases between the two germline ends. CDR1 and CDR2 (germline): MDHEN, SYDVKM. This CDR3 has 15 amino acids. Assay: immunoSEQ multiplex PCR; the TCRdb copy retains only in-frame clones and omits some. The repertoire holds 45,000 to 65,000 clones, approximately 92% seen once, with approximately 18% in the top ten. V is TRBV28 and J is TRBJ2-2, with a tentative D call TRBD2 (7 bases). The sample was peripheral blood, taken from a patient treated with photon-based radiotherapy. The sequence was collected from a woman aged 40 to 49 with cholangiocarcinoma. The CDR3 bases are TGTGCCAGCAGTTGGTCTCGGGGGGCGGCCGGGGAGCTGTTTTTT. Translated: CASSWSRGAAGELFF.